These T cell receptor beta chains were read from a single sample in a study of memory CD4+ T cells and cytomegalovirus serostatus. TCRdb's copy holds only in-frame clones and misses some; the assay was immunoSEQ multiplex PCR. This table has 30,000 to 40,000 clones, approximately 78% appearing once. The sample taken for sequencing was memory CD4+ T cells from blood. All receptors derive from an adult in good health and CMV-seronegative. The CDR3 runs from the conserved cysteine through the conserved F or W. D genes are given only for firm matches. Clone size, where shown, is once, few, many, or a class for clones that have expanded.

len,d_gene,abundance,j_gene,v_gene,CDR3nt,CDR3aa
21,TRBD1,-,TRBJ1-1,TRBV7-6,TGTGCCAGCAGCAAAAAACCCCGAGGGACAGGGATTGCTATAGTGAACACTGAAGCTTTCTTT,CASSKKPRGTGIAIVNTEAFF
16,-,-,TRBJ1-3,TRBV5-8,TGTGCCAGCAGCTTGGCCGGGATTTTCTCTGGAAACACCATATATTTT,CASSLAGIFSGNTIYF
13,-,once,TRBJ2-7,TRBV27,TGTGCCAGCACCAGCGACAGAGCCTACGAGCAGTACTTC,CASTSDRAYEQYF
12,-,-,TRBJ1-3,TRBV30,TGTGCCTGGAGTACCAGGGGAAACACCATATATTTT,CAWSTRGNTIYF
10,-,-,TRBJ2-5,TRBV6-1,TGTGCCAGCAGTGAATGGACCCAGTACTTC,CASSEWTQYF
14,-,-,TRBJ2-1,TRBV14,TGTGCCAGCAGCCAAGATCTGGGAGGCAATGAGCAGTTCTTC,CASSQDLGGNEQFF
16,TRBD1,once,TRBJ1-2,TRBV2,TGTGCCAGCAGTGGTGGACAGGGGGCCAACTATGATGGCTACACCTTC,CASSGGQGANYDGYTF
14,TRBD1,once,TRBJ1-5,TRBV18,TGTGCCAGCTCACCAGGGCAGGGGGCGGGAGCCCAGCATTTT,CASSPGQGAGAQHF
16,TRBD2,-,TRBJ2-5,TRBV4-2,TGTGCCAGCAGCCAACTAGCGGGGGGCCACCAAGAGACCCAGTACTTC,CASSQLAGGHQETQYF
16,TRBD1,-,TRBJ2-2,TRBV5-1,TGCGCCAGCAGCGCGAGACAGGGCCCGGGAACCGGGGAGCTGTTTTTT,CASSARQGPGTGELFF
15,-,-,TRBJ2-3,TRBV7-9,TGTGCCAGCAGCTTAGACGGCTACACGATAGATACGCAGTATTTT,CASSLDGYTIDTQYF
14,-,-,TRBJ2-3,TRBV6-5,TGTGCCAGCAGTAAAGGACTGCAGGCGGGCACGCAGTATTTT,CASSKGLQAGTQYF
14,-,few,TRBJ1-1,TRBV5-1,TGCGCCAGCAGCTTTGATGCGGGGAACACTGAAGCTTTCTTT,CASSFDAGNTEAFF
16,-,-,TRBJ2-5,TRBV6-6,TGTGCCAGCAGTTACTCGGGGGGTGCAGGGCAAGAGACCCAGTACTTC,CASSYSGGAGQETQYF
14,-,once,TRBJ2-1,TRBV2,TGTGCCAGCAGTGAATGGTGGGACCCTCACGGCCAGTTCTTC,CASSEWWDPHGQFF
16,TRBD1,-,TRBJ2-7,TRBV5-5,TGTGCCAGCAGCTTGGAGGGAAGACAGGGCGTGTACGAGCAGTACTTC,CASSLEGRQGVYEQYF
15,-,-,TRBJ1-1,TRBV6-5,TGTGCCAGCAGTTACGGGCGCGGGGAAAGGATCGGAGCTTTCTTT,CASSYGRGERIGAFF
13,TRBD1,few,TRBJ1-1,TRBV30,TGTGCCTGCCCGGGACAGGGGAACACTGAAGCTTTCTTT,CACPGQGNTEAFF
15,-,few,TRBJ1-1,TRBV27,TGTGCCAGCAGTCTGGGGGGCCGATCCCCCACTGAAGCTTTCTTT,CASSLGGRSPTEAFF
16,-,-,TRBJ1-2,TRBV19,TGTGCCAGTAGTAAAAGCCAAGGGAGACGTAACTATGGCTACACCTTC,CASSKSQGRRNYGYTF
13,TRBD1,-,TRBJ1-2,TRBV5-1,TGCGCCAGCAGCTTCGGGACAGATTATGGCTACACCTTC,CASSFGTDYGYTF
16,TRBD2,-,TRBJ2-1,TRBV7-3,TGTGCCAGCAGCTTATCGCTAGCGGGGGGCCCTAGCGATCAGTTCTTC,CASSLSLAGGPSDQFF
13,-,-,TRBJ1-5,TRBV6-5,TGTGCCAGCAGTCGCGAGGGGAATCAGCCCCAGCATTTT,CASSREGNQPQHF
15,TRBD1,-,TRBJ2-5,TRBV6-5,TGTGCCAGCAGACAAGCGGGACAGGGGTACGAGACCCAGTACTTC,CASRQAGQGYETQYF
16,-,-,TRBJ1-4,TRBV5-1,TGCGCCAGCAGCCCCCGTTCTGCAAGACTAAATGAAAAACTGTTTTTT,CASSPRSARLNEKLFF
15,-,-,TRBJ2-5,TRBV30,TGTGCCTGGAGTGTGGGACACCCAAGGGGAGAGACCCAGTACTTC,CAWSVGHPRGETQYF
18,-,few,TRBJ2-3,TRBV7-2,TGTGCCAGCAGGTCTCCCGGGAGATCAAGGGGAAACACAGATACGCAGTATTTT,CASRSPGRSRGNTDTQYF
15,-,few,TRBJ1-1,TRBV2,TGTGCCACGTCACGCCCCCGTGATGGACAGTTCAGAGCTTTCTTT,CATSRPRDGQFRAFF
11,-,-,TRBJ1-1,TRBV11-2,TGTGCCAGCAGCATACAGCGTGAAGCTTTCTTT,CASSIQREAFF
15,-,-,TRBJ2-7,TRBV2,TGTGCCAGCAGTGAAAAAATAGGGGGGAACCACGAGCAGTACTTC,CASSEKIGGNHEQYF
15,-,-,TRBJ1-3,TRBV6-6,TGTGCCAGCAGTCCCCTTATAAGCTCTGGAAACACCATATATTTT,CASSPLISSGNTIYF
15,-,-,TRBJ2-1,TRBV6-4,TGTGCCAGCAGTGACAGGGCGGCCGCTCTCGATGAGCAGTTCTTC,CASSDRAAALDEQFF
12,-,-,TRBJ2-5,TRBV7-9,TGTGCCAGCAAGGGGTCAGGAGAGACCCAGTACTTC,CASKGSGETQYF